One sample yielded the 10 T cell receptor beta chains listed below, sequenced in a study of CD8+ T cells in alopecia areata. Extraction of RNA preceded its reverse transcription into cDNA, which served as the sequencing template. Assay used: immunoSEQ multiplex PCR; TCRdb lists only in-frame clones, some missing. The table has 200,000 to 250,000 clones, about 50% seen once; the top ten hold approximately 1.4%. As to treatment: oral pan-JAK inhibitor, 5-10 mg twice daily. Sequenced here: CD4+ T cells sorted from blood, sampled at week 4, from a patient treated with tofacitinib. Receptors originate from a human donor with alopecia areata.

The J gene is TRBJ1-3, the V gene TRBV4-3; 7 bases agree with TRBD1. J gave up 4 bases and V 4 bases, and 4 bases lay outside the gene matches. CDR3 length equals 14 residues. Germline loops: CDR1 LGHNA, CDR2 YSLEER. DNA of the CDR3: TGCGCCAGCAGCCGCGTGACAGGGGGAAACACCATATATTTT. Its translation is CASSRVTGGNTIYF.

The chain links TRBV6-6 to TRBJ1-1, with no clear D. Trimming cost V 6 bases and J 8 bases, with 16 bases left between them. The CDR3 has 13 amino acids. Germline V gene lookup returns CDR1 MNHNY and CDR2 SVGAGI (reference sequence). The CDR3: CASRPKSPLEAFF. The DNA for the CDR3 is TGTGCCAGCAGACCAAAGAGCCCCCTCGAAGCTTTCTTT.

The rearrangement uses TRBV4-3 and TRBJ2-7; unclear D gene. This CDR3 region has 15 residues. Germline V lookup: CDR1 LGHNA, CDR2 YSLEER. V shed 0 bases and J shed 2 bases, with 11 bases lying between them. CDR3 sequence: CASSQDRQEPYEQYF. CDR3 in DNA: TGCGCCAGCAGCCAAGATCGTCAGGAGCCCTACGAGCAGTACTTC.

The genes are TRBV10-3 and TRBJ1-5; D possibly corresponds to TRBD1 (6 bases). Trimming cost V 6 bases and J 3 bases, with 15 bases left between them. The germline gives CDR1 ENHRY, CDR2 SYGVKD. The CDR3 is made up of 15 amino acids. The CDR3 region has the DNA TGTGCCATCAGAACAGGGCTCCCTTTCAATCAGCCCCAGCATTTT. Translation: CAIRTGLPFNQPQHF.

The V gene is TRBV6-5, the J gene TRBJ2-7; D not resolved. The CDR3 extends over 12 amino acids. Trimming pared 8 bases from V and 9 bases from J, leaving 17 bases between. The germline V gene has CDR1 MNHEY and CDR2 SVGAGI. In DNA, the CDR3 is TGTGCCAGCGGGCCCACTCTTGATTGGCAGTACTTC. It specifies CASGPTLDWQYF.

This clone has more than one count but fewer than ten. This sequence joins TRBV7-9 and TRBJ2-1; 14 bases match TRBD2. CDR1 is SEHNR, CDR2 FQNEAQ, per germline (reference sequence). V shed 4 bases and J 9 bases; nucleotides not matched to a gene: 8. The length of the CDR3 is 16 residues. The chain's CDR3 is CASSSKPGLAGVEQFF. The CDR3 DNA sequence: TGTGCCAGCAGCTCGAAACCGGGACTAGCGGGGGTTGAGCAGTTCTTC.

The J gene is TRBJ2-1, the V gene TRBV29-1; 8 bases are a match to TRBD2. The J segment lost 0 bases and the V segment lost 4 bases, leaving 5 bases of the junction unmatched. Germline CDR1 reads SQVTM; CDR2 reads ANQGSEA. The CDR3 loop spans 15 amino acids. In DNA form, the CDR3 reads TGCAGCGTTGTCGGGGGGGCGAGCTCCTACAATGAGCAGTTCTTC. This translates into CSVVGGASSYNEQFF.

The chain uses TRBV29-1 and TRBJ1-3; D perhaps matches TRBD1 (5 bases). The germline CDR1 and CDR2 sequences are SQVTM and ANQGSEA. The CDR3 has 16 residues. Trimming removed 6 bases from V and 0 bases from J, with 18 bases in between. The CDR3 nucleotides read TGCAGCGTAGCCGGGACGACGGGCGGCTCTGGAAACACCATATATTTT. Translating it yields CSVAGTTGGSGNTIYF.

The chain is built from TRBV29-1 and TRBJ1-2; D is perhaps TRBD1 (5 bases). The CDR3 length is 12 residues. CDR1 and CDR2 from the germline V gene are SQVTM and ANQGSEA. V was clipped by 4 bases and J by 8 bases, with 14 bases between them. The CDR3 DNA is TGCAGCGTTGTCGGACAAGTATGGGGCTACACCTTC. Protein product: CSVVGQVWGYTF. Filled out from reference TRBV29-1 and TRBJ1-2, the complete variable domain reads SAVISQKPSRDICQRGTSLTIQCQVDSQVTMMFWYRQQPGQSLTLIATANQGSEATYESGFVIDKFPISRPNLTFSTLTVSNMSPEDSSIYLCSVVGQVWGYTFGSGTRLTVV.

The V gene is TRBV5-1, the J gene TRBJ2-3; the match to TRBD2 covers 11 bases. With 3 bases clipped from V and 5 bases from J, the junction kept 8 bases outside the gene matches. There are 16 residues in the CDR3. Germline V CDR1 and CDR2: SGHRS, YFSETQ. The chain's CDR3 is CASSSIAGGREDTQYF. CDR3 DNA sequence: TGCGCCAGCAGCTCCATAGCGGGGGGGCGAGAAGATACGCAGTATTTT.